This T cell receptor (beta chain) originates from a study of resident and recirculating memory T cells in vitiligo. Study overall: Shave-biopsy epidermis from lesional and nonlesional skin was sequenced alongside PBMCs. The study, taken as a whole, reports: Sequences differed between biopsy sites and patients, suggesting private specificity. No unique dominant TCR clone was found in vitiligo lesions.

CDR1 and CDR2 from the germline V gene are SGHRS and YFSETQ. J lost 5 bases, V lost 0 bases, and 3 bases had no gene match. CDR3 length: 14 amino acids. Libraries were prepared by immunoSEQ multiplex PCR; TCRdb keeps only in-frame clonotypes and omits some of them. The sample has 70,000 to 95,000 clones; 92% are singletons. No patient showed confetti depigmentation, a clinical sign of active disease. A remark on this clone: Antigen specificity is unknown.

Sequencing was performed on blood. The rearrangement uses TRBV5-1 and TRBJ1-1; 8 bases agree with TRBD1. This TCR was sampled from a male donor with vitiligo. The CDR3 sequence is CASSLDRGGTEAFF. The CDR3 coding sequence is TGCGCCAGCAGCTTGGACAGGGGGGGAACTGAAGCTTTCTTT.